This T cell receptor (beta chain) was documented in a study of blood T cell repertoires in COVID-19. At the level of the study: Collection of acute and convalescent COVID-19 samples took place in the United States, Italy and Spain. The analysed material was cDNA or gDNA that came from T cells, B-cell-depleted T cells, or PBMCs.

The CDR3 length is 15 residues. Germline V gene data show CDR1 as SGHRS and CDR2 as YFSETQ. Trimming removed 2 bases at V and 2 bases at J, with 12 bases between. Per the original data handling: Counts of nucleated cells, estimated from reference gene primer amplification, were obtained. This table comes from immunoSEQ multiplex PCR, and its TCRdb copy is limited to in-frame clones, with some not included. V and J calls and clone size are those listed in that table; D and trimming were worked out from the DNA. The data hold 80,000 to 95,000 clones, with roughly nine tenths observed a single time. This TCR came from a woman in her forties or fifties with active or convalescent COVID-19. The chain uses TRBV5-1 and TRBJ2-3; D is ambiguous. Input material: peripheral blood. CDR3 DNA sequence: TGCGCCAGCAGCTTTGGATCTGGGCACACAGATACGCAGTATTTT. Its translation is CASSFGSGHTDTQYF.